The 23 T cell receptor beta chains in this list originate from one sample, sequenced in a study of Ad26.COV2.S vaccination and SARS-CoV-2 variants. The assay was immunoSEQ multiplex PCR, and TCRdb's table has in-frame clones only and misses some. The sample lists roughly 320,000 clones, 70% to 90% occurring once. This sample's treatment: approximately 18 received Ad26.COV2.S at low or high dose, single or two shots; five or six received placebo; per-sample allocation not given. Collection of samples fell on day 63 after the first vaccine or placebo injection. The material sequenced was peripheral blood, taken in a trial of Ad26.COV2.S vaccine versus placebo. Receptors were obtained from a person aged 18-60 years who received the Ad26.COV2.S COVID-19 vaccine or a placebo.

For this clone: Other DNA sequences of this sample code for an identical CDR3. The gene calls are TRBV5-1 and TRBJ2-2; D unclear. The ends were cut back, 0 bases at V and 1 base at J, with 4 bases in the middle. The germline CDR1 and CDR2 sequences are SGHRS and YFSETQ. The CDR3 covers 14 residues. Here the CDR3 reads CASSLVLNTGELFF. The CDR3 DNA reads as TGCGCCAGCAGCTTGGTGCTGAACACCGGGGAGCTGTTTTTT. The full variable domain, rest sourced from reference TRBV5-1 and TRBJ2-2, is KAGVTQTPRYLIKTRGQQVTLSCSPISGHRSVSWYQQTPGQGLQFLFEYFSETQRNKGNFPGRFSGRQFSNSRSEMNVSTLELGDSALYLCASSLVLNTGELFFGEGSRLTVL.

The J gene is TRBJ2-1, the V gene TRBV5-4; 9 nucleotides align to TRBD1. After removal of 2 bases from V and 5 bases from J, the junction contained 5 bases not matched to a gene. Germline CDR1 and CDR2: SGHNT and YYREEE (reference sequence). This CDR3 is built from 15 residues. The CDR3 loop reads CASSFGDRVNNEQFF. The DNA for the CDR3 is TGTGCCAGCAGCTTCGGGGACAGGGTGAACAATGAGCAGTTCTTC.

DNA of the CDR3: TGTGCCAGCAGTCTAGCCGGGACAGACTACAATGAGCAGTTCTTC. The encoded protein is CASSLAGTDYNEQFF. The genes are TRBV6-5 and TRBJ2-1; TRBD1 matches 7 bases. Germline V gene data show CDR1 as MNHEY and CDR2 as SVGAGI. The CDR3 contains 15 residues. The V gene end was trimmed by 5 bases and the J gene end by 3 bases; junction bases not matched to a gene: 7.

This clone was counted a few times. The chain recombines TRBV10-1 with TRBJ1-6, with no clear D. V was trimmed by 2 bases and J by 0 bases, leaving 11 bases between them. CDR1 is WNHNN and CDR2 is SYGVQD in the germline V gene (reference sequence). The CDR3 contains 17 residues. The CDR3 nucleotides read TGCGCCAGCAGTGAGCCCCCCCCGAGCTCCTATAATTCACCCCTCCACTTT. Translation gives CASSEPPPSSYNSPLHF.

This chain uses TRBV6-5 with TRBJ2-3; no firm D call. The CDR3 has 11 amino acids. The V and J ends lost 6 bases and 3 bases respectively, with 4 bases between them. Looked up from germline, CDR1 is MNHEY and CDR2 is SVGAGI. CDR3 in DNA: TGTGCCAGCAGCCGAACAGATACGCAGTATTTT. Translation gives CASSRTDTQYF.

The gene calls are TRBV19 and TRBJ2-3; tentative D call: TRBD1 (6 bases). The ends were cut back, 10 bases at V and 1 base at J, with 15 bases in the middle. This CDR3 contains 14 residues. The germline CDR1 and CDR2 sequences are LNHDA and SQIVND (reference sequence). The CDR3 nucleotides read TGTGCCAAGGAACAGGGTTTGCGCACAGATACGCAGTATTTT. Amino acid sequence: CAKEQGLRTDTQYF.

The chain uses TRBV19 and TRBJ1-2; D is unresolved. V was shortened by 5 bases and J by 4 bases, with 8 bases between the two germline ends. Germline CDR1 LNHDA, CDR2 SQIVND (reference sequence). This CDR3 is built from 12 residues. The CDR3 region is CASSPRAYGYTF. In nucleotides, the CDR3 is TGTGCCAGTAGTCCAAGGGCCTATGGCTACACCTTC.

The chain combines TRBV6-2 or TRBV6-3 with TRBJ1-1; D is undetermined. Germline CDR1 MNHEY, CDR2 SVGEGT. With 6 bases removed from V and 1 base from J, the gap between germline ends came to 9 bases. The length of the CDR3 is 13 residues. The CDR3, as DNA: TGTGCCAGCAGCGATATGGGGAACACTGAAGCTTTCTTT. Its protein product is CASSDMGNTEAFF.

The chain combines TRBV4-3 with TRBJ2-7, with 8 bases matching TRBD2. The CDR3 sequence is 17 residues long. Germline values: CDR1 LGHNA, CDR2 YSLEER. Trimming cost V 4 bases and J 1 base; bases outside gene matches: 12. The CDR3 reads CASSLSNAGGTSYEQYF. In DNA form, the CDR3 reads TGCGCCAGCAGCCTCTCAAACGCGGGGGGCACGTCCTACGAGCAGTACTTC.

The chain links TRBV30 to TRBJ2-6; D tentatively fits TRBD1 or TRBD2 (6 bases each). The germline V gene has CDR1 GTSNPN and CDR2 SVGIG (reference sequence). V was trimmed by 1 base and J by 4 bases, leaving 14 bases between them. The length of the CDR3 is 16 residues. CDR3 in DNA: TGTGCCTGGAGTGGGAACAGGGAGGCCGGGGCCAACGTCCTGACTTTC. Protein: CAWSGNREAGANVLTF. The full variable domain, completed using reference TRBV30 and TRBJ2-6, is SQTIHQWPATLVQPVGSPLSLECTVEGTSNPNLYWYRQAAGRGLQLLFYSVGIGQISSEVPQNLSASRPQDRQFILSSKKLLLSDSGFYLCAWSGNREAGANVLTFGAGSRLTVL.

This clone was seen only a few times. The gene calls are TRBV2 and TRBJ1-2, with 10 positions matching TRBD1. Trimming at V came to 5 bases and at J to 2 bases, leaving 5 bases not matched to a gene. This CDR3 is 15 amino acids long. Germline CDR1 and CDR2: SNHLY and FYNNEI. Written as DNA, the CDR3 is TGTGCCAGCAGTCCGAGGGACAGGGGAAACTATGGCTACACCTTC. Its protein product is CASSPRDRGNYGYTF.

This clone appeared once. The chain has TRBV18 and TRBJ1-1; D call uncertain. CDR1 and CDR2 from the germline V gene are KGHSH and LQKENI. This CDR3 spans 16 amino acids. The V end was cut by 1 base, the J end by 1 base, with 13 bases between. Written as DNA, the CDR3 is TGTGCCAGCTCACCACAGACCGGCAGAGCGAACACTGAAGCTTTCTTT. Amino acids: CASSPQTGRANTEAFF.

This clone has just one count. The chain recombines TRBV5-5 with TRBJ1-5; tentatively, D is TRBD1 (5 bases). CDR3 size: 13 residues. Germline V gene data show CDR1 as SGHKS and CDR2 as YYEKEE (reference sequence). Trimming removed 0 bases at V and 6 bases at J, with 7 bases between. The DNA for the CDR3 is TGTGCCAGCAGCTTGGCGGGGGTTCAGCCCCAGCATTTT. This codes for CASSLAGVQPQHF.

Notes on this clone: Other DNA sequences in this specimen translate into the identical CDR3. This sequence joins TRBV4-3 and TRBJ1-2, with D possibly TRBD1 on 5 matching bases. The CDR3 extends over 15 amino acids. Trimming removed 0 bases from V and 4 bases from J, with 12 bases in between. CDR1 and CDR2 from the germline V gene are LGHNA and YSLEER. The CDR3 region has the DNA TGCGCCAGCAGCCAAGATCGCAGGGACGGCTATGGCTACACCTTC. This sequence encodes CASSQDRRDGYGYTF.

This clone was recorded a few times. The chain is built from TRBV13 and TRBJ1-5; D unclear. The CDR3 has 16 amino acids. The germline V and J ends were trimmed by 0 bases and 3 bases, with 12 bases remaining between them. Germline V gene data show CDR1 as PRHDT and CDR2 as FYEKMQ (reference sequence). CDR3 residues: CASSLGALGSNQPQHF. The DNA of the CDR3 is TGTGCCAGCAGCTTAGGGGCACTGGGATCCAATCAGCCCCAGCATTTT.

The CDR3 DNA reads TGTGCCAGTAGTAATATGGGACTTGAAGCTTTCTTT. This codes for CASSNMGLEAFF. The chain is built from TRBV19 and TRBJ1-1, with a weak D call TRBD1 (5 bases). From germline, CDR1 is LNHDA and CDR2 SQIVND (reference sequence). The CDR3 runs to 12 residues. Trimming removed 4 bases at V and 7 bases at J, with 10 bases between.

This clone was counted a single time. The rearrangement uses TRBV5-6 and TRBJ2-7; D might be TRBD1 (5 bases). The V gene's germline CDR1 is SGHDT and CDR2 YYEEEE. The CDR3 runs to 13 residues. The germline V and J ends were trimmed by 4 bases and 4 bases, with 12 bases remaining between them. The CDR3 loop reads CASSRHGHYEQYF. In DNA form, the CDR3 reads TGTGCCAGCAGCCGCCACGGACATTACGAGCAGTACTTC.

The V call is TRBV5-5, the J call TRBJ1-4; 7 nucleotides match TRBD1. The V gene end was trimmed by 1 base and the J gene end by 3 bases; junction bases not matched to a gene: 0. Germline V gene lookup returns CDR1 SGHKS and CDR2 YYEKEE (reference sequence). This CDR3 comprises 14 residues. The DNA of the CDR3 is TGTGCCAGCAGCTTGACAGGGGCTAATGAAAAACTGTTTTTT. Its translation: CASSLTGANEKLFF.

V is TRBV18 and J is TRBJ1-2, with D unclear. Trimming removed 2 bases at V and 6 bases at J, with 10 bases between. Germline-derived CDR1 and CDR2 are KGHSH and LQKENI. CDR3 length: 13 residues. The CDR3 DNA sequence: TGTGCCAGCTCACCAAGGACGGCGGATGGCTACACCTTC. Translating it yields CASSPRTADGYTF. The variable domain in full, with the rest retrieved from reference TRBV18 and TRBJ1-2, is NAGVMQNPRHLVRRRGQEARLRCSPMKGHSHVYWYRQLPEEGLKFMVYLQKENIIDESGMPKERFSAEFPKEGPSILRIQQVVRGDSAAYFCASSPRTADGYTFGSGTRLTVV.

The chain carries TRBV12-3 or TRBV12-4 and TRBJ1-2; a possible D gene is TRBD1 (6 bases). V gave up 3 bases and J gave up 5 bases, with 10 bases separating them. The CDR3 length is 13 residues. CDR3: CASSFRGAYGYTF. CDR3 bases: TGTGCCAGCAGTTTCCGGGGGGCGTATGGCTACACCTTC.

The CDR3: CASSLGPQNSPLHF. CDR3 in DNA: TGTGCCAGCAGCTTAGGACCACAAAATTCACCCCTCCACTTT. V gene TRBV11-3 combines with J gene TRBJ1-6; no clear D. CDR1 is SGHNT and CDR2 is YENEEA in the germline V gene. V shed 1 base and J shed 7 bases, with 8 bases lying between them. The CDR3 has 14 residues.

The chain joins TRBV7-2 to TRBJ1-2, with D possibly TRBD1 on 5 matching bases. Trimming left V 4 bases short and J 3 bases short, with 18 bases between. The V gene's germline CDR1 is SGHTA and CDR2 FQGNSA. The CDR3 is 16 amino acids. The CDR3 here is CASSSVGAGSDYGYTF. CDR3 bases: TGTGCCAGCAGCTCCGTCGGGGCAGGGTCGGACTATGGCTACACCTTC. Drawing the rest from reference TRBV7-2 and TRBJ1-2, the complete variable domain is GAGVSQSPSNKVTEKGKDVELRCDPISGHTALYWYRQSLGQGLEFLIYFQGNSAPDKSGLPSDRFSAERTGGSVSTLTIQRTQQEDSAVYLCASSSVGAGSDYGYTFGSGTRLTVV.

The CDR3: CAISEDRGRSGELFF. DNA for the CDR3: TGTGCCATCAGCGAAGACAGGGGGCGGTCCGGGGAGCTGTTTTTT. V usage is TRBV10-3 and J usage is TRBJ2-2, with TRBD1 identical over 10 bases. In germline, CDR1 is ENHRY, CDR2 SYGVKD. This CDR3 region has 15 residues. The junction had 7 bases not matched to a gene; V was cut back by 6 bases and J by 6 bases.